These T cell receptor beta chains were read from a single sample in a study of shared clonotypes between healthy human individuals. Generated by immunoSEQ multiplex PCR, the TCRdb table keeps only in-frame clones and is missing some. Here the sample spans some 2,100,000 clones, 90% to 97% being singletons. The sample comprised naive CD4+ T cells sorted from blood. Receptors originate from a man aged 18-30 years in good health. CDR3s include the opening cysteine and the closing phenylalanine or tryptophan. Each record gives: CDR3 protein, CDR3 DNA, J gene, CDR3 length, clone size, D gene, V gene. A D gene is named only where the DNA matches it firmly. A clone size is listed for some rows: how often the clone was seen (once, few, many), or a class if it is expanded.

CDR3: CASSQGVGGGLYNEQFF
DNA: TGTGCCAGCAGCCAAGGTGTGGGGGGAGGCCTCTACAATGAGCAGTTCTTC
J: TRBJ2-1
length: 17
size: NA
D: NA
V: TRBV14

CDR3: CASSLTGTYNSPLHF
DNA: TGTGCCAGCAGCTTAACCGGGACTTATAATTCACCCCTCCACTTT
J: TRBJ1-6
length: 15
size: once
D: NA
V: TRBV6-1

CDR3: CASFALRPGTGSSPLHF
DNA: TGTGCCAGCTTCGCTCTGCGCCCCGGGACAGGGAGTTCACCCCTCCACTTT
J: TRBJ1-6
length: 17
size: few
D: TRBD1
V: TRBV28

CDR3: CASSLTGGETQYF
DNA: TGCGCCAGCAGCTTGACTGGGGGGGAGACCCAGTACTTC
J: TRBJ2-5
length: 13
size: NA
D: NA
V: TRBV5-1

CDR3: CASSFRGVQRGMADTQYF
DNA: TGCGCCAGCAGCTTTAGAGGGGTACAGAGGGGGATGGCAGATACGCAGTATTTT
J: TRBJ2-3
length: 18
size: NA
D: NA
V: TRBV5-1

CDR3: CASSQGLAREQYF
DNA: TGTGCCAGCAGCCAAGGACTAGCGCGGGAGCAGTACTTC
J: TRBJ2-7
length: 13
size: NA
D: TRBD2
V: TRBV14

CDR3: CASSFYRGRAEKLFF
DNA: TGTGCCAGTAGTTTTTACAGGGGGCGCGCTGAAAAACTGTTTTTT
J: TRBJ1-4
length: 15
size: NA
D: TRBD1
V: TRBV19

CDR3: CASSPRAVFEQFF
DNA: TGTGCCAGCAGCCCACGGGCCGTGTTTGAGCAGTTCTTC
J: TRBJ2-1
length: 13
size: once
D: NA
V: TRBV7-2

CDR3: CASSTTAVSSPLHF
DNA: TGTGCCAGCAGTACGACGGCGGTTAGTTCACCCCTCCACTTT
J: TRBJ1-6
length: 14
size: NA
D: NA
V: TRBV6-5

CDR3: CSVARDVNQPQHF
DNA: TGCAGCGTTGCCAGGGACGTAAATCAGCCCCAGCATTTT
J: TRBJ1-5
length: 13
size: NA
D: NA
V: TRBV29-1

CDR3: CASSLGHSPYEQYF
DNA: TGTGCCAGCAGCTTAGGTCACAGTCCCTACGAGCAGTACTTC
J: TRBJ2-7
length: 14
size: NA
D: NA
V: TRBV7-9

CDR3: CASGWGQYNEQFF
DNA: TGTGCTAGTGGCTGGGGGCAGTACAATGAGCAGTTCTTC
J: TRBJ2-1
length: 13
size: NA
D: NA
V: TRBV12-5

CDR3: CASSYSTQGGNEQFF
DNA: TGTGCCAGCAGTTACTCGACACAGGGCGGGAATGAGCAGTTCTTC
J: TRBJ2-1
length: 15
size: NA
D: NA
V: TRBV6-6

CDR3: CRPRQFSYEQYF
DNA: TGCAGGCCGAGACAGTTCAGCTACGAGCAGTACTTC
J: TRBJ2-7
length: 12
size: NA
D: NA
V: TRBV29-1

CDR3: CASGLEIQNTEAFF
DNA: TGTGCTAGTGGTTTGGAAATTCAGAACACTGAAGCTTTCTTT
J: TRBJ1-1
length: 14
size: NA
D: NA
V: TRBV12-5

CDR3: CASSLGVTESRYNEQFF
DNA: TGTGCCAGCAGCTTAGGGGTGACCGAAAGCAGATACAATGAGCAGTTCTTC
J: TRBJ2-1
length: 17
size: NA
D: NA
V: TRBV11-2

CDR3: CASSHLLAGVDEQFF
DNA: TGTGCCAGCAGCCATTTACTAGCGGGAGTCGATGAGCAGTTCTTC
J: TRBJ2-1
length: 15
size: NA
D: TRBD2
V: TRBV14

CDR3: CASSNSGNEQFF
DNA: TGTGCCAGCAGTAATAGCGGGAATGAGCAGTTCTTC
J: TRBJ2-1
length: 12
size: NA
D: TRBD2
V: TRBV6-4

CDR3: CARTGGRSEAFF
DNA: TGTGCCAGGACAGGGGGGCGATCTGAAGCTTTCTTT
J: TRBJ1-1
length: 12
size: NA
D: TRBD1
V: TRBV30

CDR3: CAIRGGGSSYEQYF
DNA: TGTGCCATTAGGGGCGGGGGAAGCTCCTACGAGCAGTACTTC
J: TRBJ2-7
length: 14
size: NA
D: TRBD2
V: TRBV28

CDR3: CASSPRAESSYNSPLHF
DNA: TGTGCCAGCTCACCAAGGGCGGAGAGCTCCTATAATTCACCCCTCCACTTT
J: TRBJ1-6
length: 17
size: NA
D: NA
V: TRBV18

CDR3: CASTPDRGETQYF
DNA: TGTGCCAGCACCCCAGACAGGGGTGAGACCCAGTACTTC
J: TRBJ2-5
length: 13
size: NA
D: TRBD1
V: TRBV5-4

CDR3: CASSHSGSSGNTIYF
DNA: TGCGCCAGCAGTCACTCGGGGAGCTCTGGAAACACCATATATTTT
J: TRBJ1-3
length: 15
size: NA
D: NA
V: TRBV5-1

CDR3: CASSQGGQGHTEAFF
DNA: TGCGCCAGCAGCCAAGGGGGACAGGGCCACACTGAAGCTTTCTTT
J: TRBJ1-1
length: 15
size: NA
D: TRBD1
V: TRBV4-1

CDR3: CASIVGGSADTQYF
DNA: TGTGCCAGCATCGTTGGGGGTTCGGCGGATACGCAGTATTTT
J: TRBJ2-3
length: 14
size: NA
D: NA
V: TRBV6-1

CDR3: CASSDARGVEKLFF
DNA: TGTGCCAGCAGTGATGCCAGGGGGGTTGAAAAACTGTTTTTT
J: TRBJ1-4
length: 14
size: NA
D: TRBD1
V: TRBV2

CDR3: CAWSPSLGGNSPLHF
DNA: TGTGCCTGGAGTCCCTCATTGGGAGGTAATTCACCCCTCCACTTT
J: TRBJ1-6
length: 15
size: NA
D: NA
V: TRBV30

CDR3: CASSVSIGYNEQFF
DNA: TGTGCCAGCTCGGTCTCCATTGGGTACAATGAGCAGTTCTTC
J: TRBJ2-1
length: 14
size: NA
D: NA
V: TRBV18

CDR3: CASSLRTVNNSPLHF
DNA: TGTGCCAGCAGCTTGAGAACGGTGAATAATTCACCCCTCCACTTT
J: TRBJ1-6
length: 15
size: NA
D: NA
V: TRBV5-4

CDR3: CASSLALASSYEQYF
DNA: TGTGCCAGCAGCTTGGCTTTGGCTTCCTCCTACGAGCAGTACTTC
J: TRBJ2-7
length: 15
size: NA
D: NA
V: TRBV5-4

CDR3: CASSPRQGTTYEQYF
DNA: TGCGCCAGCAGCCCCCGACAAGGGACGACCTACGAGCAGTACTTC
J: TRBJ2-7
length: 15
size: NA
D: NA
V: TRBV5-1

CDR3: CASSFLLSSMNTEAFF
DNA: TGTGCCAGCAGCTTTTTATTGTCCTCGATGAACACTGAAGCTTTCTTT
J: TRBJ1-1
length: 16
size: NA
D: NA
V: TRBV7-8

CDR3: CASSLVGIPQETQYF
DNA: TGTGCCAGCAGCTTGGTTGGTATCCCGCAAGAGACCCAGTACTTC
J: TRBJ2-5
length: 15
size: NA
D: NA
V: TRBV7-9

CDR3: CASSRSGGRSYEQYF
DNA: TGTGCCAGCAGCCGCTCCGGGGGGCGCAGCTACGAGCAGTACTTC
J: TRBJ2-7
length: 15
size: NA
D: NA
V: TRBV5-8

CDR3: CASTGQTNTGELFF
DNA: TGTGCCAGCACGGGACAGACGAACACCGGGGAGCTGTTTTTT
J: TRBJ2-2
length: 14
size: once
D: TRBD1
V: TRBV2

CDR3: CASINPAAHREQYF
DNA: TGTGCCAGCATCAATCCCGCAGCCCATCGCGAGCAGTACTTC
J: TRBJ2-7
length: 14
size: NA
D: NA
V: TRBV2

CDR3: CAIRGGLAGTWELFF
DNA: TGTGCCATCAGGGGGGGACTAGCGGGAACCTGGGAGCTGTTTTTT
J: TRBJ2-2
length: 15
size: NA
D: TRBD2
V: TRBV10-3

CDR3: CAISVGLPGEKLFF
DNA: TGTGCCATCAGTGTGGGACTCCCAGGGGAAAAACTGTTTTTT
J: TRBJ1-4
length: 14
size: NA
D: NA
V: TRBV10-3

CDR3: CASTTGANVLTF
DNA: TGTGCCAGCACTACTGGGGCCAACGTCCTGACTTTC
J: TRBJ2-6
length: 12
size: NA
D: NA
V: TRBV6-1

CDR3: CASSYRGQGGETQYF
DNA: TGTGCCAGCAGCTACAGGGGGCAGGGGGGAGAGACCCAGTACTTC
J: TRBJ2-5
length: 15
size: NA
D: TRBD1
V: TRBV7-8

CDR3: CAISHGTETREKLFF
DNA: TGTGCCATCAGCCACGGGACAGAGACACGTGAAAAACTGTTTTTT
J: TRBJ1-4
length: 15
size: NA
D: TRBD1
V: TRBV10-3

CDR3: CASSRDTQYF
DNA: TGTGCCAGCTCACGAGATACGCAGTATTTT
J: TRBJ2-3
length: 10
size: NA
D: NA
V: TRBV18

CDR3: CASSRGTGSSYNSPLHF
DNA: TGTGCCAGCAGCCGCGGGACAGGGAGCTCCTATAATTCACCCCTCCACTTT
J: TRBJ1-6
length: 17
size: NA
D: TRBD1
V: TRBV7-9

CDR3: CASSVSQNTEAFF
DNA: TGTGCCAGCAGTGTTTCACAGAACACTGAAGCTTTCTTT
J: TRBJ1-1
length: 13
size: NA
D: NA
V: TRBV6-4

CDR3: CASSSTGSGEQYF
DNA: TGTGCCAGCTCATCTACAGGGTCCGGGGAGCAGTACTTC
J: TRBJ2-7
length: 13
size: NA
D: NA
V: TRBV18

CDR3: CASSIGGAGAKNIQYF
DNA: TGTGCCAGTAGTATAGGGGGGGCTGGAGCCAAAAACATTCAGTACTTC
J: TRBJ2-4
length: 16
size: NA
D: NA
V: TRBV19

CDR3: CASSPIAGNSYEQYF
DNA: TGTGCCAGCAGCCCCATAGCGGGAAACTCCTACGAGCAGTACTTC
J: TRBJ2-7
length: 15
size: NA
D: TRBD2
V: TRBV11-2